The 16 T cell receptor beta chains presented below share a single source sample, sequenced in a study of T cells in tuberculosis. Profiling relied on immunoSEQ multiplex PCR, and the TCRdb table lists in-frame clones only, not all of them. The sample lists approximately 46,000 clones; 90% to 95% were seen once. Time point reported: new active TB diagnosis, blood taken before or within 7 days of starting treatment. Sequenced material: PBMCs, taken at tuberculosis diagnosis. All receptors come from an adult with tuberculosis.

This clone appeared once. The rearrangement links TRBV28 to TRBJ1-5; 10 positions match TRBD1. This CDR3 has 15 amino acids. With V trimmed by 6 bases and J by 5 bases, 7 bases remained unmatched. Germline CDR1 and CDR2: MDHEN and SYDVKM. CDR3 sequence (DNA): TGTGCCAGCAGGACTCGACAGGGGGCCTATCAGCCCCAGCATTTT. Protein: CASRTRQGAYQPQHF.

The rearrangement uses TRBV4-2 and TRBJ1-5, with 7 bases that match TRBD1. V gave up 4 bases and J gave up 2 bases; unmatched junction bases: 8. This CDR3 region has 16 residues. Germline V gene lookup returns CDR1 LGHNA and CDR2 YNFKEQ. CDR3 nucleotides: TGTGCCAGCAGCCCCCTTATAGGGACAGGCAATCAGCCCCAGCATTTT. Protein sequence: CASSPLIGTGNQPQHF.

The chain uses TRBV5-1 and TRBJ2-7; 13 positions match TRBD2. This CDR3 region has 16 residues. Per the germline V gene, CDR1 is SGHRS and CDR2 is YFSETQ. After removal of 0 bases from V and 2 bases from J, the junction contained 2 bases not matched to a gene. CDR3 DNA: TGCGCCAGCAGCTTGGAACTAGCGGGAGGGACCTACGAGCAGTACTTC. Translated, it gives CASSLELAGGTYEQYF. The whole variable domain, remainder taken from reference TRBV5-1 and TRBJ2-7, is KAGVTQTPRYLIKTRGQQVTLSCSPISGHRSVSWYQQTPGQGLQFLFEYFSETQRNKGNFPGRFSGRQFSNSRSEMNVSTLELGDSALYLCASSLELAGGTYEQYFGPGTRLTVT.

The chain is built from TRBV7-9 and TRBJ2-4; D might be TRBD1 (5 bases). Germline V lookup: CDR1 SEHNR, CDR2 FQNEAQ (reference sequence). The V gene lost 3 bases and the J gene lost 9 bases, with 12 bases spanning the gap. This CDR3 is 13 amino acids long. Here the CDR3 reads CASSFQQDVIQYF. As DNA, the CDR3 is TGTGCCAGCAGCTTTCAACAGGATGTCATTCAGTACTTC.

The chain combines TRBV28 with TRBJ1-2, with a possible D match to TRBD1 (5 bases). This CDR3 has 14 residues. Trimming took off 3 bases at V and 3 bases at J, with 11 bases between the two ends. Germline V CDR1 and CDR2: MDHEN, SYDVKM. The CDR3 DNA follows: TGTGCCAGCAGTTTTAGGGGCGAGGACTATGGCTACACCTTC. Encoded protein: CASSFRGEDYGYTF.

The chain employs TRBV25-1 and TRBJ2-1; 8 nucleotides match TRBD1. V gave up 1 base and J gave up 9 bases; unmatched junction bases: 5. The CDR3 runs 14 residues. From germline, CDR1 is MGHDK and CDR2 SYGVNS. CDR3 region: CASSEFRGLSEQFF. In DNA form, the CDR3 reads TGTGCCAGCAGTGAATTCAGGGGGCTTAGTGAGCAGTTCTTC.

The chain carries TRBV13 and TRBJ2-5, with 12 bases lining up with TRBD2. This CDR3 has 16 residues. Germline trimming cut 2 bases from V and 4 bases from J; bases unmatched to any gene: 5. Germline CDR1 is PRHDT and CDR2 is FYEKMQ (reference sequence). This chain's CDR3 is CASSLTPSGRAETQYF. The DNA of the CDR3 is TGTGCCAGCAGCTTAACCCCTAGCGGGAGGGCAGAGACCCAGTACTTC.

The V and J genes are TRBV5-6 and TRBJ2-2, with 7 bases lining up with TRBD1. Per germline, CDR1 SGHDT and CDR2 YYEEEE. Unmatched junction bases numbered 13, after V lost 2 bases and J lost 0 bases. This CDR3 spans 19 amino acids. This chain's CDR3 is CASSLWTGKRTTNTGELFF. The DNA of the CDR3 is TGTGCCAGCAGCTTATGGACAGGAAAACGAACCACGAACACCGGGGAGCTGTTTTTT.

CDR3 sequence reads: CSVGNGMDGYTF. The CDR3 coding sequence is TGCAGCGTGGGAAACGGGATGGATGGCTACACCTTC. This rearrangement joins TRBV29-1 to TRBJ1-2; the D is unclear. Trimming left V 6 bases short and J 6 bases short, with 14 bases between. The length of the CDR3 is 12 residues. The germline CDR1 and CDR2 sequences are SQVTM and ANQGSEA. Drawing the rest from reference TRBV29-1 and TRBJ1-2, the complete variable domain is SAVISQKPSRDICQRGTSLTIQCQVDSQVTMMFWYRQQPGQSLTLIATANQGSEATYESGFVIDKFPISRPNLTFSTLTVSNMSPEDSSIYLCSVGNGMDGYTFGSGTRLTVV.

The chain recombines TRBV5-6 with TRBJ2-7, with 12 bases aligning to TRBD2. Germline V gives CDR1 SGHDT, CDR2 YYEEEE. The CDR3 totals 15 residues. Trimming took 2 bases from V and 1 from J; bases not matched to a gene: 1. The CDR3 here is CASSFGTSGSYEQYF. The CDR3 DNA sequence: TGTGCCAGCAGCTTCGGGACTAGCGGGTCCTACGAGCAGTACTTC.

This clone came up once. This chain joins TRBV27 and TRBJ2-5, with D possibly matching TRBD2 (6 bases). V lost 1 base to trimming and J lost 4 bases, with 19 bases between them. CDR1 MNHEY and CDR2 SMNVEV come from the germline V gene (reference sequence). The CDR3 runs 17 residues. The CDR3 sequence: CASSLYHGGAVGETQYF. The DNA of the CDR3 is TGTGCCAGCAGTTTATACCACGGCGGGGCCGTCGGAGAGACCCAGTACTTC.

The chain carries TRBV28 and TRBJ2-7, with 9 bases fitting TRBD2. The trim removed 1 base at V and 2 bases at J, leaving 9 bases unmatched. This CDR3 spans 17 amino acids. The germline V gene has CDR1 MDHEN and CDR2 SYDVKM. The CDR3 sequence is CASSLFRLAGPAYEQYF. CDR3 DNA: TGTGCCAGCAGTTTATTCCGCCTAGCGGGACCAGCCTACGAGCAGTACTTC.

The chain joins TRBV19 to TRBJ1-5, with a tentative D call TRBD1 (6 bases). Per the germline V gene, CDR1 is LNHDA and CDR2 is SQIVND (reference sequence). This CDR3 spans 16 amino acids. The V and J ends lost 7 bases and 1 base respectively, with 17 bases between them. The CDR3 protein is CASTLQGFQSNQPQHF. CDR3 bases: TGTGCCAGTACCTTACAGGGCTTCCAAAGCAATCAGCCCCAGCATTTT.

The chain uses TRBV7-2 and TRBJ1-2, with TRBD1 matching 11 bases. There are 16 residues in the CDR3. Trimming at V came to 0 bases and at J to 5 bases, leaving 5 bases not matched to a gene. Germline V gene lookup returns CDR1 SGHTA and CDR2 FQGNSA. CDR3 sequence (DNA): TGTGCCAGCAGCTTAGCCGGACAGGGGGCAGGATATGGCTACACCTTC. This encodes CASSLAGQGAGYGYTF.

V and J are TRBV28 and TRBJ2-2, with 9 bases fitting TRBD1. Trimming at V came to 7 bases and at J to 6 bases, leaving 12 bases not matched to a gene. The CDR3 is 16 residues long. From germline, CDR1 is MDHEN and CDR2 SYDVKM. DNA for the CDR3: TGTGCCAGCACCCCCGGGAGACAGGGGGGAGCCGGGGAGCTGTTTTTT. The encoded protein is CASTPGRQGGAGELFF.

The CDR3, as DNA: TGTGCCAGCAGCCCCATCGGGACTAGCGGGAGAGAAGGCACAGATACGCAGTATTTT. This gives the protein CASSPIGTSGREGTDTQYF. The chain couples TRBV7-3 to TRBJ2-3; 14 nucleotides align to TRBD2. Losses at the gene ends were 5 bases for V and 1 base for J; bases not matched to a gene: 11. The CDR3 is made up of 19 amino acids. Looked up from germline, CDR1 is SGHTA and CDR2 is FQGTGA.